This T cell receptor (beta chain) emerged from a study of Tregs in tolerant kidney transplant recipients. The germline V gene has CDR1 SGHRS and CDR2 YFSETQ. Trimming left V 0 bases short and J 6 bases short, with 12 bases between. This CDR3 has 14 residues. Profiled with immunoSEQ multiplex PCR; TCRdb holds only in-frame clones, not every one. The sample lists some 100,000 clones, about 90% occurring once. In regard to this clone: Its antigen is undetermined.

Study-wide results and caveats: Biological reproducibility was not directly addressed, but technical replication error appeared minimal. Expanding Tregs on activated donor B cells appeared to best identify donor-specific TCRbeta clones. The small number of patients limits these findings pending further validation.

The chain joins TRBV5-1 to TRBJ1-2, with D tentatively TRBD1 (5 bases). This clonotype originated in a human donor in good health. The sample consisted of CD4+ T cells from blood. The CDR3 here is CASSLASGGDGYTF. The CDR3 DNA is TGCGCCAGCAGCTTGGCAAGCGGAGGGGATGGCTACACCTTC.